This TCR beta chain was identified during a study of OX40 agonist ivuxolimab in advanced cancers. Regarding the study in general: Ivuxolimab, which targeted the costimulatory receptor OX40 (CD134), was an agonistic, fully human IgG2 monoclonal antibody. Intravenous ivuxolimab was administered to patients every 2 weeks at six dose levels: 0.01, 0.1, 0.3, 1.5, 3 and 10 mg/kg. Among the roughly 52 dose-escalation patients, some 19 had hepatocellular carcinoma, approximately 15 melanoma, 9 renal cell carcinoma and 9 head and neck cancer. A male proportion of nearly 85% and a mean age of approximately 58 years, ranging from roughly 23 to 85, were recorded for the dose-escalation cohort. Patients were allowed to have had prior anti-PD-1, anti-PD-L1 or anti-CTLA-4 therapy, and approximately 40% of the dose-escalation patients had previously received checkpoint inhibitors. Partial responses occurred in three dose-escalation patients: two with cutaneous melanoma and one with hepatocellular carcinoma. The purpose of peripheral TCRbeta sequencing was to test whether ivuxolimab changed TCR sequence diversity and led to clonal T-cell expansion. The monotherapy dose-escalation portion (N of about 50 patients) of the phase I ivuxolimab trial is reported in the paper.

Broad study findings and their caveats: Clonal expansion of both CD4+ and CD8+ blood T cells was observed from baseline to week 6 at doses 0.1 to 3.0 mg/kg. Which antigens the clonally expanded peripheral T cells were specific for was not determined. On average, CD8+ T cells showed more expanded clones than CD4+ T cells after ivuxolimab. Low levels of normalized T-cell clonal expansion were also shown by some nonresponding patients. In the 0.1-3.0 mg/kg groups, partial responders were among the patients with the lowest normalized peripheral clonal expansion, particularly in CD8+ T cells.

For sequencing of the TCRbeta CDR3 region, genomic DNA was extracted from the sorted cells. TCRbeta CDR3 regions were sequenced using the immunoSEQ Assay. The clones in this table, taken by TCRdb from immuneACCESS, are in-frame only. Not every clone is retained; where verified, under half of the shortfall comes from an unresolved V gene, and the cause of the rest is unknown. In all, the sample holds just over 40,000 clones, and approximately 89% of those were seen once. The top ten constitute roughly 3.7% of the sample. The CDR3 contains 14 residues, cysteine and phenylalanine counted. Only CDR3 DNA remains: 42 bases, in frame from the first base. As encoded in the germline V gene, CDR1 is MDHEN while CDR2 is SYDVKM. At the junction V is shortened by 4 bases and J by 3 bases, with 13 bases in between. Patients with a history of autoimmune disease or receiving systemic immunosuppression were excluded from the trial. Peripheral blood for TCR sequencing was collected from all dose cohorts at baseline, on cycle 4 day 1, and on cycle 7 day 1. Samples came from an open-label, multicenter, first-in-human phase I dose-escalation trial of ivuxolimab. Adults with locally advanced or metastatic melanoma, renal cell, hepatocellular, or head and neck squamous cell carcinoma were enrolled in the trial. Before TCR sequencing, CD4+ T cells and CD8+ T cells were sorted from peripheral blood as separate populations.

A note on this clone: This receptor's antigen is unknown. Per-base qualities were not stored, and no clone one base away is much larger.

This clonotype was sampled from an adult with an advanced solid tumor such as melanoma, head and neck, liver or kidney cancer. The input for sequencing was CD4+ or CD8+ T cells sorted from blood, taken in a trial of the OX40 agonist ivuxolimab. The sequence is built from TRBV28 and TRBJ2-7; matching of 6 bases hints at TRBD2 as the D gene. Read as DNA, the sequence is TGTGCCAGCAGTTCCCGTCGGGGGTTCTACGAGCAGTACTTC. This sequence encodes CASSSRRGFYEQYF.